This paragraph covers one T cell receptor (beta chain) sequence. Its antigen is still unknown. General study points: The larger-cohort validation was restricted to a single TCR beta V-J rearrangement rather than whole repertoires. In terms of TCR gene usage, tumor memory CD4+ T cells clustered together with blood and lymph node memory CD4+ cells, as well as with lymph node naive CD4+ cells. Tumor Treg TCRs overlapped most with tumor naive CD4+ cells.

Germline values: CDR1 ENHRY, CDR2 SYGVKD. CDR3 size: 16 residues. The ends lost 2 bases at V and 2 bases at J; junction bases unmatched: 5. Treg sorting used a CD4+CD25+CD127-/low gate. Constant-region reverse primers amplified full-length variable regions, followed by semi-nested Nested Universal Primer A PCR. TCRdb redid the calling of the 5' RACE reads with MiXCR, one entry per CDR3 protein. Altogether thousands of distinct CDR3 sequences are present, approximately 50% being singletons, with the ten largest covering around 6%. The receptor's source is a female donor with breast cancer. The chain couples TRBV10-3 to TRBJ1-2; 10 bases map to TRBD1. Sequenced material: Tregs sorted from a lymph node. The CDR3 nucleotides are TGTGCCATCAGTGAGCCAGACAGGGGGCGGAACTATGGCTACACCTTC. Translation: CAISEPDRGRNYGYTF.